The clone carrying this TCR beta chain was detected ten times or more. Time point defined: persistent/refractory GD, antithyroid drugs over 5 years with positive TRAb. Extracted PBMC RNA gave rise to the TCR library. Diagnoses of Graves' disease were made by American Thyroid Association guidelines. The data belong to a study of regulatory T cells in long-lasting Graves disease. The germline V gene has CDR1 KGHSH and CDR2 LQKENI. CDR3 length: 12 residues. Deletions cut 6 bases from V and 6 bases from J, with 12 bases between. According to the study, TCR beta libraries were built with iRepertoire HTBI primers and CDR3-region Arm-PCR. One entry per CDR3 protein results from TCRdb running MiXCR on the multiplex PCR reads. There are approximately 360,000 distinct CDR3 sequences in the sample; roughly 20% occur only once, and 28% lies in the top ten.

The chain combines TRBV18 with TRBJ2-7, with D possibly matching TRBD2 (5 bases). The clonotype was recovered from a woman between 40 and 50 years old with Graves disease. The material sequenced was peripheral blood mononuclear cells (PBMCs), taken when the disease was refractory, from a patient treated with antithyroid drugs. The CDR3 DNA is TGTGCCAGCTCCCCTGTGGGAGTCGAGCAGTACTTC. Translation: CASSPVGVEQYF.